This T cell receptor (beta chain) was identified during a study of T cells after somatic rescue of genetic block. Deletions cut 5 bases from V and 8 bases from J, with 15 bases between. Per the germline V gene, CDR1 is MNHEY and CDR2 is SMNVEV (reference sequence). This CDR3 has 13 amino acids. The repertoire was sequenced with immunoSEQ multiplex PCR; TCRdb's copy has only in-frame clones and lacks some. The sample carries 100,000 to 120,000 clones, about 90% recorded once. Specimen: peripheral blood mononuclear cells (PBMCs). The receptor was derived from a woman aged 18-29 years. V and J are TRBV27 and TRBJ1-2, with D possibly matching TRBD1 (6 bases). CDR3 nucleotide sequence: TGTGCCAGCAGTAAGGGGGTATTAAGGGGCTACACCTTC. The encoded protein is CASSKGVLRGYTF.